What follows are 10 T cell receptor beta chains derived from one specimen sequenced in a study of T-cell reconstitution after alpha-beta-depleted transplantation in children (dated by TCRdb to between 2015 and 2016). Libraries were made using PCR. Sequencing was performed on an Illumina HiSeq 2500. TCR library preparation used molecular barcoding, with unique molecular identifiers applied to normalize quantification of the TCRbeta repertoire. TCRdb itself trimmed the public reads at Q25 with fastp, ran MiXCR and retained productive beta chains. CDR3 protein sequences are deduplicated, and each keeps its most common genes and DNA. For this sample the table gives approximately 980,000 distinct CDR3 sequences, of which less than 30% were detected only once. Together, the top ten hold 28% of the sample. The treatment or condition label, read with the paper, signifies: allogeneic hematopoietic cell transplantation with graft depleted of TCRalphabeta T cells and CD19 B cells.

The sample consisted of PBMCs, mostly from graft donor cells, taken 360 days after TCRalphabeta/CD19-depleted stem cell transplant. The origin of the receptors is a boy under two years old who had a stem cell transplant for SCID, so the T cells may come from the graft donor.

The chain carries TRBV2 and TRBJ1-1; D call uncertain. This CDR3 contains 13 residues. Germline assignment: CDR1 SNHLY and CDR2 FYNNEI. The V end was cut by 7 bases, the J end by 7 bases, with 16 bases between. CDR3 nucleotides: TGTGCCAGCATCCATTCCTCGGGAGTTGAAGCTTTCTTT. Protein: CASIHSSGVEAFF.

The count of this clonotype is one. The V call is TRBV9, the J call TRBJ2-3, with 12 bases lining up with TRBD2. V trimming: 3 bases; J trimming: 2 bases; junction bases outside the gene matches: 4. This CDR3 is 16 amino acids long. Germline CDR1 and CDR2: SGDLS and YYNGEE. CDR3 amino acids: CASSGRTSGDTDTQYF. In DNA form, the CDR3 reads TGTGCCAGCAGCGGCCGGACTAGCGGGGACACAGATACGCAGTATTTT.

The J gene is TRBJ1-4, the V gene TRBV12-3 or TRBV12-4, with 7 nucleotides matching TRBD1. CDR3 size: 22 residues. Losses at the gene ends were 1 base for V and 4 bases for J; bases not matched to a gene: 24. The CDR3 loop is CASSLGGGEHGGLPLLNEKLFF. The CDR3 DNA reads TGTGCCAGCAGTTTAGGAGGGGGCGAACACGGGGGGCTTCCTCTACTTAATGAAAAACTGTTTTTT.

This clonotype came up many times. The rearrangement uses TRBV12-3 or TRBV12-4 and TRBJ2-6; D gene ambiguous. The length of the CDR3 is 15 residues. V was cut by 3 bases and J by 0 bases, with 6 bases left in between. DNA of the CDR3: TGTGCCAGCAGTTTTGTAAGCTCTGGGGCCAACGTCCTGACTTTC. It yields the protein CASSFVSSGANVLTF.

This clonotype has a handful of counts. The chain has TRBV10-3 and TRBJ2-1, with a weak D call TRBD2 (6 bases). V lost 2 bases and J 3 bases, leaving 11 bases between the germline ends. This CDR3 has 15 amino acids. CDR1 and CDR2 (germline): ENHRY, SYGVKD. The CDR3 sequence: CAISERRDFYNEQFF. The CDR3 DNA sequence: TGTGCCATCAGTGAGCGGCGGGACTTCTACAATGAGCAGTTCTTC.

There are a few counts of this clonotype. The CDR3 spells CSALMTDSNQPQHF. As DNA, the CDR3 is TGCAGTGCTTTAATGACAGATAGCAATCAGCCCCAGCATTTT. This sequence joins TRBV20-1 and TRBJ1-5; TRBD1 is a possible D gene (5 bases). There are 14 residues in the CDR3. V lost 5 bases, J lost 0 bases, and 11 bases lay in between. Germline CDR1 DFQATT, CDR2 SNEGSKA (reference sequence).

The CDR3 sequence: CASSQELGLAGLNEQFF. DNA of the CDR3: TGCGCCAGCAGCCAAGAACTCGGACTAGCGGGGCTGAATGAGCAGTTCTTC. The chain has TRBV4-1 and TRBJ2-1; 12 nucleotides agree with TRBD2. V shed 0 bases, J shed 7 bases, and the junction held 7 bases outside the gene matches. This CDR3 contains 17 residues. The germline V gene has CDR1 MGHRA and CDR2 YSYEKL.

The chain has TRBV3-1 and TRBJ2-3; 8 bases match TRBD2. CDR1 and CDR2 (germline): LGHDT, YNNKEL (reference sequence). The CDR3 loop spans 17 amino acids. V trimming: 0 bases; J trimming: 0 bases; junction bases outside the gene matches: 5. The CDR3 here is CASSQDFAGGSTDTQYF. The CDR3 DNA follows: TGTGCCAGCAGCCAAGATTTCGCGGGGGGCAGCACAGATACGCAGTATTTT.

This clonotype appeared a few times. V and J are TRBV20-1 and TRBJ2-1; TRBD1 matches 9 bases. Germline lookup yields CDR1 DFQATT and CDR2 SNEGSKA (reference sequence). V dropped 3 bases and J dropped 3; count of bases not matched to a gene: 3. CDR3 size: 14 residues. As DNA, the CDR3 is TGCAGTGCTAGCCGGACAGGGGACTACAATGAGCAGTTCTTC. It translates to CSASRTGDYNEQFF.

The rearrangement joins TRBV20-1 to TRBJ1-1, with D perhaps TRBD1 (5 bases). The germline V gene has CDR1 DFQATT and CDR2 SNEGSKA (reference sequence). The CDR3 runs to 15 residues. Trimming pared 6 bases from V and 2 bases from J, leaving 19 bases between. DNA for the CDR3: TGCAGTGCGCGTCCGGGACCCCAGATAAACACTGAAGCTTTCTTT. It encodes CSARPGPQINTEAFF.